Listed below are T cell receptor beta chains from one sample, sequenced in a study of a mutant IDH1 vaccine in newly diagnosed glioma. Produced via immunoSEQ multiplex PCR; TCRdb's table is partial and in-frame only. The sample has some 60,000 clones; approximately 87% are singletons. The antigens of these receptors remain unknown. Sequenced material: PBMCs, taken from a glioma patient whose treatment included an IDH1 peptide vaccine. Receptors originate from a man aged 35 to 55 with glioma. Both conserved end residues are part of each CDR3. D genes are given only for firm matches. Not every row has a clone size; where given, it reads once, few, many or a size class.

V	D	J	size	DNA	CDR3
TRBV21-1	.	TRBJ2-7	.	.	CASSTWGMGAGREQYF
TRBV11-2	.	TRBJ1-1	.	TGTGCCAGCAGCGTAATGTTACAGAGCACTGAAGCTTTCTTT	CASSVMLQSTEAFF
TRBV6-1	.	TRBJ1-2	.	TGTGCCAGCAGTCTAGACAGGCTCTTAAGAGACGGCTACACCTTC	CASSLDRLLRDGYTF
TRBV7-2	TRBD2	TRBJ2-7	few	TGTGCCAGCAGCTTTAGCGGGAGCCCCTACGAGCAGTACTTC	CASSFSGSPYEQYF
TRBV15	TRBD2	TRBJ2-1	.	TGTGCCACCAGCAGAGAAGGCGGGAGGGAGCACAATGAGCAGTTCTTC	CATSREGGREHNEQFF
TRBV7-9	.	TRBJ2-6	.	TGTGCCAGCTTGGGGGGCCAGGGGGCCAACGTCCTGACTTTC	CASLGGQGANVLTF
TRBV7-2	.	TRBJ2-7	.	TGTGCCAGCAGCCTCCCGGGGCGCGAGCAGTACTTC	CASSLPGREQYF
TRBV7-6	TRBD1	TRBJ2-6	.	TGTGCCAGCAGCCCTAAACACAGGGGGAATGCTGGGGCCAACGTCCTGACTTTC	CASSPKHRGNAGANVLTF
TRBV5-4	.	TRBJ2-2	once	TGTGCCAGCAGCCCTCCTAGGGGGGCGGTGAACACCGGGGAGCTGTTTTTT	CASSPPRGAVNTGELFF
TRBV6-4	TRBD2	TRBJ2-1	.	TGTGCCAGCAGCGGGACTAGCGGGACCTACAATGAGCAGTTCTTC	CASSGTSGTYNEQFF
TRBV7-2	.	TRBJ1-5	.	TGTGCCAGCAGCCCTGAAGTTGGGGTTAGTAATCAGCCCCAGCATTTT	CASSPEVGVSNQPQHF
TRBV29-1	TRBD2	TRBJ2-1	.	TGCAGCGTTGGTGCGGGAGTAGAAGCAGGGCTTGAGCAGTTCTTC	CSVGAGVEAGLEQFF
TRBV5-4	TRBD2	TRBJ2-3	.	TGTGCCAGCAGCACCGGGACTAGTCGCACAGATACGCAGTATTTT	CASSTGTSRTDTQYF
TRBV12-5	.	TRBJ1-2	few	TGTGCTAGTGCCTGGGGGGACGGCTATGGCTACACCTTC	CASAWGDGYGYTF
TRBV19	.	TRBJ1-1	.	TGTGCCAGTAGTATGTCGCAGGTCATGAACACTGAAGCTTTCTTT	CASSMSQVMNTEAFF